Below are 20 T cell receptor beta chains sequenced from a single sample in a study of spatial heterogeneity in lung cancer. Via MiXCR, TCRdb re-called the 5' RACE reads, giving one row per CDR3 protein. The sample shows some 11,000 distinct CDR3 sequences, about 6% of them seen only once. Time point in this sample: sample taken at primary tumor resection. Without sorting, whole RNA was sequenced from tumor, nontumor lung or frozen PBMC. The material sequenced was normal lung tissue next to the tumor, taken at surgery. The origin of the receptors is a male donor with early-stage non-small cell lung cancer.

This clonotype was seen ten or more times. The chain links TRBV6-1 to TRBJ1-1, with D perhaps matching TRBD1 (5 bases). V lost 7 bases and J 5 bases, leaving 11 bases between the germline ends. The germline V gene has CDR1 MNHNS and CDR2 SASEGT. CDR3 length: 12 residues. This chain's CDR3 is CASNQGVTEAFF. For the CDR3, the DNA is TGTGCCAGCAATCAGGGAGTGACTGAAGCTTTCTTT.

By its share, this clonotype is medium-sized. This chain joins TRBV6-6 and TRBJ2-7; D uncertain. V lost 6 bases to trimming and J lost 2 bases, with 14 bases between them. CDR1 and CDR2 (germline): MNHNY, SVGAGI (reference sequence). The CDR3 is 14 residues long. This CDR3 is CASSPVGRTYEQYF. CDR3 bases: TGTGCCAGCAGCCCCGTGGGCAGGACCTACGAGCAGTACTTC.

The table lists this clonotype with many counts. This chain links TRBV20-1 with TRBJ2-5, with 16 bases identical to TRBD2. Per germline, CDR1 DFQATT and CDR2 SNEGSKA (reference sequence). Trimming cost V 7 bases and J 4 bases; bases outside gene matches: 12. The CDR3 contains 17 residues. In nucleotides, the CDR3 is TGCAGTGTAAACCGGGGACTAGCGGGAGGGCCCAGAGAGACCCAGTACTTC. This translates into CSVNRGLAGGPRETQYF.

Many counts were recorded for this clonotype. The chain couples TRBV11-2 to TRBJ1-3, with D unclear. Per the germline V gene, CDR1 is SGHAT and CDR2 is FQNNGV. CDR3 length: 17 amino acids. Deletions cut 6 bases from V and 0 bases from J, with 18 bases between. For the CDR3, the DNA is TGTGCCAGCAGTCCAAGGTCAGGCTTGAGCTCTGGAAACACCATATATTTT. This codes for CASSPRSGLSSGNTIYF.

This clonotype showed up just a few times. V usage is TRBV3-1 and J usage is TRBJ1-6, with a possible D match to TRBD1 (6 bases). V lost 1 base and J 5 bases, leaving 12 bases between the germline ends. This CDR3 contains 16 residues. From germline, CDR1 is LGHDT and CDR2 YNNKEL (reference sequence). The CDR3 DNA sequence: TGTGCCAGCAGCCAAGGCGGGGGGCAGAATAATTCACCCCTCCACTTT. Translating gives CASSQGGGQNNSPLHF. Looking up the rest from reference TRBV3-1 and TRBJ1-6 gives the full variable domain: DTAVSQTPKYLVTQMGNDKSIKCEQNLGHDTMYWYKQDSKKFLKIMFSYNNKELIINETVPNRFSPKSPDKAHLNLHINSLELGDSAVYFCASSQGGGQNNSPLHFGNGTRLTVT.

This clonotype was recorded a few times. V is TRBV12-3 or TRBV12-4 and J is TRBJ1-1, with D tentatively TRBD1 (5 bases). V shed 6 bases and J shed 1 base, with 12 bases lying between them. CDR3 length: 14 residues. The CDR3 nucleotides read TGTGCCAGCAGCACTAGCGGGGCGAACACTGAAGCTTTCTTT. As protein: CASSTSGANTEAFF.

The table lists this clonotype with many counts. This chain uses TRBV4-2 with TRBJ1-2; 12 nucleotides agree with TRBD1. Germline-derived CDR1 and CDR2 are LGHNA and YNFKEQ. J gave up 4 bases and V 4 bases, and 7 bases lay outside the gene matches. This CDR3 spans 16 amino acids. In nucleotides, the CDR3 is TGTGCCAGCAGCCCAGGTGGGACAGGGGGCGCCTATGGCTACACCTTC. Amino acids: CASSPGGTGGAYGYTF.

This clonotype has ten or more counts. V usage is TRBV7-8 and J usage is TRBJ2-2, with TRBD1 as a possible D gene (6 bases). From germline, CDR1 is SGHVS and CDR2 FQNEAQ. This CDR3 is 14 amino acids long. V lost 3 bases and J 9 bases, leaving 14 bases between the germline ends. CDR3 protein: CASSFLGAGRELFF. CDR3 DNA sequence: TGTGCCAGCAGCTTCTTGGGGGCCGGGCGGGAGCTGTTTTTT.

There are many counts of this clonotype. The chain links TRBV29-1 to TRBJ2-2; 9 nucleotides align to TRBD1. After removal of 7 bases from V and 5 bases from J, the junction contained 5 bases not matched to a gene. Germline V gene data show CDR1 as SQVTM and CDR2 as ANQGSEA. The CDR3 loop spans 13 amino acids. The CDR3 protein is CSARTGATGELFF. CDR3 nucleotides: TGCAGCGCCCGGACAGGGGCGACCGGGGAGCTGTTTTTT.

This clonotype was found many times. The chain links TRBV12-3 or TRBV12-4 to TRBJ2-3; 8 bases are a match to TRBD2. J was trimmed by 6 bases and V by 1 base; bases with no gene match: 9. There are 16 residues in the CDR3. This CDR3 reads CASSLGTAGGRDTQYF. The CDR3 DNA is TGTGCCAGCAGTTTAGGTACCGCGGGAGGTCGTGATACGCAGTATTTT.

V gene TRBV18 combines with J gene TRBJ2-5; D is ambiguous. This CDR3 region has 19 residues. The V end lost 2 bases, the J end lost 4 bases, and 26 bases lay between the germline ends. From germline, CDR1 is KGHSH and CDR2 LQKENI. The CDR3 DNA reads TGTGCCAGCTCACCATTCTCTTTGGCTAGTAACCCTCACGGAGAGACCCAGTACTTC. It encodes CASSPFSLASNPHGETQYF.

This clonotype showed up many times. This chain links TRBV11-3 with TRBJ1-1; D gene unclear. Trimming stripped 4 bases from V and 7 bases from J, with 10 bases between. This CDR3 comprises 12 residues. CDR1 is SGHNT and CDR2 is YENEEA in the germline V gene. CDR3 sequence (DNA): TGTGCCAGCAGCTCCGGTGGCATTGAAGCTTTCTTT. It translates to CASSSGGIEAFF. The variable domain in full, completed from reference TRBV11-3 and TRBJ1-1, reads EAGVVQSPRYKIIEKKQPVAFWCNPISGHNTLYWYLQNLGQGPELLIRYENEEAVDDSQLPKDRFSAERLKGVDSTLKIQPAELGDSAVYLCASSSGGIEAFFGQGTRLTVV.

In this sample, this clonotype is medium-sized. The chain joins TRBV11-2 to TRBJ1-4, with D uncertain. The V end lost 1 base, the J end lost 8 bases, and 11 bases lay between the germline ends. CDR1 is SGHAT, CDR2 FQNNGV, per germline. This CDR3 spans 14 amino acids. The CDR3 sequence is CASSLGILTEKLFF. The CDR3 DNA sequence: TGTGCCAGCAGCTTAGGGATTCTAACCGAAAAACTGTTTTTT.

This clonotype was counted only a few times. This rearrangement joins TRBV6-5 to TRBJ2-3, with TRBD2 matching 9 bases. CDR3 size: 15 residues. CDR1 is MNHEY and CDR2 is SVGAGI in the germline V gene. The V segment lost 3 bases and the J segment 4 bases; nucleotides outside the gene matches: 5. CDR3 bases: TGTGCCAGCAGTTATAGCGCGGGAGGGGCAGATACGCAGTATTTT. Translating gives CASSYSAGGADTQYF.

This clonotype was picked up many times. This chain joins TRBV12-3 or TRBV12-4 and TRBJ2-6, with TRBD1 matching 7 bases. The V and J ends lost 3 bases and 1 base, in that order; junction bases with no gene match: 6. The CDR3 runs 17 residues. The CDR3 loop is CASSLETGKSGANVLTF. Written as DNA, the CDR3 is TGTGCCAGCAGTTTGGAGACAGGGAAGTCTGGGGCCAACGTCCTGACTTTC.

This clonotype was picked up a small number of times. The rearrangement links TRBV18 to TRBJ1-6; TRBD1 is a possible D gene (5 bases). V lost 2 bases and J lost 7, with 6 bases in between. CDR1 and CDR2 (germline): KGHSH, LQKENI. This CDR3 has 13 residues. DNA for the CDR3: TGTGCCAGCTCACCAGGGGACAATTCACCCCTCCACTTT. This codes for CASSPGDNSPLHF.

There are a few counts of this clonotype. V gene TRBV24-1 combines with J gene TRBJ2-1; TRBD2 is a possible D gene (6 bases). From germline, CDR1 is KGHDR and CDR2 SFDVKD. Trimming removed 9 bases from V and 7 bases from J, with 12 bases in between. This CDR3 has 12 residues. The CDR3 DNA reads TGTGCCACCGGGGGGACGGGAAATGAGCAGTTCTTC. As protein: CATGGTGNEQFF.

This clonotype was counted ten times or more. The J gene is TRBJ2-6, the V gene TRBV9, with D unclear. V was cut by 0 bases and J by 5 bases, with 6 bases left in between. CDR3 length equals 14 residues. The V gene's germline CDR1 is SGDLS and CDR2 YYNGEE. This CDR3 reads CASSVEERANVLTF. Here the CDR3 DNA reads TGTGCCAGCAGCGTAGAAGAGAGGGCCAACGTCCTGACTTTC.

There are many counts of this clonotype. CDR3 sequence: CASSEGRDRAGYTF. CDR3 in DNA: TGTGCCAGCAGTGAAGGCCGGGACAGGGCCGGCTACACCTTC. The chain combines TRBV2 with TRBJ1-2, with 9 bases that match TRBD1. The V gene end was trimmed by 1 base and the J gene end by 8 bases; junction bases not matched to a gene: 5. The CDR3 spans 14 residues. The germline V gene encodes CDR1 SNHLY and CDR2 FYNNEI.

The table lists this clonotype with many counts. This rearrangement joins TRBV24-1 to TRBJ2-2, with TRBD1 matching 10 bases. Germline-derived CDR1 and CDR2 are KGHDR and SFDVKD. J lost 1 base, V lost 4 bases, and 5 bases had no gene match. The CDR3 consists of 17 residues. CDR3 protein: CATSDRGTGVNTGELFF. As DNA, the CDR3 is TGTGCCACCAGTGACCGCGGGACAGGGGTGAACACCGGGGAGCTGTTTTTT.